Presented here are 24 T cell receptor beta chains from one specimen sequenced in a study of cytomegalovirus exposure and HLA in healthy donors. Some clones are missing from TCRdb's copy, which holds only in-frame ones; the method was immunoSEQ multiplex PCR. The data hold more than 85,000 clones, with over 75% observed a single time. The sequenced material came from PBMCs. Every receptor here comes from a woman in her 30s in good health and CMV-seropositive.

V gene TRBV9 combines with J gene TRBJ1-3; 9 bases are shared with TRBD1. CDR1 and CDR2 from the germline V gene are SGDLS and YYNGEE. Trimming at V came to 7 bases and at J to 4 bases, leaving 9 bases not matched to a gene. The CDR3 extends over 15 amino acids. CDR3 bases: TGTGCCAGCGGGAAGGGACAGGGATACGGAAACACCATATATTTT. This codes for CASGKGQGYGNTIYF.

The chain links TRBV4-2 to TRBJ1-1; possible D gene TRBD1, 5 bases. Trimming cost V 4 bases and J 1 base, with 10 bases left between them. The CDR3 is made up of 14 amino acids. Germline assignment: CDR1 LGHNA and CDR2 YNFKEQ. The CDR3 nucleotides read TGTGCCAGCAGCCCCGGGGGGAGGAACACTGAAGCTTTCTTT. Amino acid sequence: CASSPGGRNTEAFF.

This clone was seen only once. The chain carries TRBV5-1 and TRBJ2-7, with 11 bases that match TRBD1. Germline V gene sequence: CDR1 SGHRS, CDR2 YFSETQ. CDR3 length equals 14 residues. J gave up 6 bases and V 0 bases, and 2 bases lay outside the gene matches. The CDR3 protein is CASSLGTGGAEQYF. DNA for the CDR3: TGCGCCAGCAGCTTGGGGACAGGGGGCGCCGAGCAGTACTTC.

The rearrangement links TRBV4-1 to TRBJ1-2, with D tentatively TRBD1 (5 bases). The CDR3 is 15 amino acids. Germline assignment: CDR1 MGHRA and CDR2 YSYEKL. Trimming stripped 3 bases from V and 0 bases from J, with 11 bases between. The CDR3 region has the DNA TGCGCCAGCAGCCACCCGAGACAGCCTAACTATGGCTACACCTTC. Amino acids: CASSHPRQPNYGYTF.

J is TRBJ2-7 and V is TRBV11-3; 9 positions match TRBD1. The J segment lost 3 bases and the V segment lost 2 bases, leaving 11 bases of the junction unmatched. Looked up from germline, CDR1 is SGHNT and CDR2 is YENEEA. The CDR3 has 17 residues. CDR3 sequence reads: CASSLQASNRGHYEQYF. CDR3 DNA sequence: TGTGCCAGCAGCTTACAAGCGTCGAACAGGGGGCACTACGAGCAGTACTTC.

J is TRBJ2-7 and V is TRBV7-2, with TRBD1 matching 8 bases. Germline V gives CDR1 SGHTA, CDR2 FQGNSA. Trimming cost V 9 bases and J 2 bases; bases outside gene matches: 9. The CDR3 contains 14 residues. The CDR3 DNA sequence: TGTGCCAGTAACAGTGGGGACAGGCCCTACGAGCAGTACTTC. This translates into CASNSGDRPYEQYF.

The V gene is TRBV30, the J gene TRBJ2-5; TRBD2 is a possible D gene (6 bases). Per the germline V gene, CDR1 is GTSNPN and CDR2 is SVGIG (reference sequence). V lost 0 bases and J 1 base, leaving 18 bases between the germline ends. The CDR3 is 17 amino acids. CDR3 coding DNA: TGTGCCTGGAGTGTTGGGTTTCGCGGGGATGTCCAAGAGACCCAGTACTTC. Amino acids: CAWSVGFRGDVQETQYF.

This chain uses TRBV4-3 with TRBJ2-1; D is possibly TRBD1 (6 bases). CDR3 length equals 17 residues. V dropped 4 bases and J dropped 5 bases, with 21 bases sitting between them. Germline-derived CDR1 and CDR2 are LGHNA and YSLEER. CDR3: CASSRGTQGATNNEQFF. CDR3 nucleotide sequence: TGCGCCAGCAGCCGGGGAACACAGGGTGCGACTAACAATGAGCAGTTCTTC.

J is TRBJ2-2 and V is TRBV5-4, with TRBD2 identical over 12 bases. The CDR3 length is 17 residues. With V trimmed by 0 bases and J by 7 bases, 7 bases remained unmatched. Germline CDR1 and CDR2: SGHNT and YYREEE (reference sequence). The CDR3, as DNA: TGTGCCAGCAGCTTGGAGGGCCTAGCGGGAGGGAACGGGGAGCTGTTTTTT. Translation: CASSLEGLAGGNGELFF. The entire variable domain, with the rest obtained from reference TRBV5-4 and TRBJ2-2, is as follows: ETGVTQSPTHLIKTRGQQVTLRCSSQSGHNTVSWYQQALGQGPQFIFQYYREEENGRGNFPPRFSGLQFPNYSSELNVNALELDDSALYLCASSLEGLAGGNGELFFGEGSRLTVL.

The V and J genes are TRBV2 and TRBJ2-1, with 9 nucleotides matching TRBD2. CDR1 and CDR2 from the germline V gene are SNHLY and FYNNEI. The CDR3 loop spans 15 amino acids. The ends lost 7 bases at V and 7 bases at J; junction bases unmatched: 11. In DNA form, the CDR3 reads TGTGCCAGCACATTCGCGGGGCTAGCGGGAAATGAGCAGTTCTTC. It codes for CASTFAGLAGNEQFF.

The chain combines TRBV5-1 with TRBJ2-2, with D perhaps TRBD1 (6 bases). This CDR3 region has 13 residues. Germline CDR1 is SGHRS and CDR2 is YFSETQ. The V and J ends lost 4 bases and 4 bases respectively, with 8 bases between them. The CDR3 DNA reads TGCGCCAGCAGCAGGACAGTCACCGGGGAGCTGTTTTTT. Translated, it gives CASSRTVTGELFF.

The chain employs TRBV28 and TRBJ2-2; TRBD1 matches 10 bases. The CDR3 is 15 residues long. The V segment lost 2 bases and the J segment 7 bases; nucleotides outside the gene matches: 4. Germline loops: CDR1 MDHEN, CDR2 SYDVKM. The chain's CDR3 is CASSLPGQGNGELFF. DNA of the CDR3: TGTGCCAGCAGTTTACCGGGACAGGGGAACGGGGAGCTGTTTTTT.

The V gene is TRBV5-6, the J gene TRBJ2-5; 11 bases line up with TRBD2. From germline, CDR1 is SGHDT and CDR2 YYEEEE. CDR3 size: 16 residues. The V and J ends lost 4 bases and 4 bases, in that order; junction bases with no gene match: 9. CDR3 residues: CASSPRTSGPRETQYF. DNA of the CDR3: TGTGCCAGCAGCCCTAGGACTAGCGGGCCTCGAGAGACCCAGTACTTC.

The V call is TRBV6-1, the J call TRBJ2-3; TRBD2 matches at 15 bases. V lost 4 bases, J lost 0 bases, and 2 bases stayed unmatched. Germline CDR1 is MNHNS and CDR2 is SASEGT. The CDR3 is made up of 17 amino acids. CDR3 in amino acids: CASSGTSGGASTDTQYF. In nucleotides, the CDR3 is TGTGCCAGCAGTGGGACTAGCGGGGGGGCTAGCACAGATACGCAGTATTTT.

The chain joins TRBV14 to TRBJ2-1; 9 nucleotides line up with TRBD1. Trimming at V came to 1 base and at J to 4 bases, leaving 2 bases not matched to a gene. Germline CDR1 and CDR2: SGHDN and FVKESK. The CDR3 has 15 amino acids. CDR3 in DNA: TGTGCCAGCAGCCAAGTGACAGGGGGGTACAATGAGCAGTTCTTC. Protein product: CASSQVTGGYNEQFF.

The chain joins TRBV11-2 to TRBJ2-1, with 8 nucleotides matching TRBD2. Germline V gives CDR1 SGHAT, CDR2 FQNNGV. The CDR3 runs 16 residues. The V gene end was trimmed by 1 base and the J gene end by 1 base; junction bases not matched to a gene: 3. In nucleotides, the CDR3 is TGTGCCAGCAGCTTAGGACTAGCGCCTTCCTACAATGAGCAGTTCTTC. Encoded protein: CASSLGLAPSYNEQFF.

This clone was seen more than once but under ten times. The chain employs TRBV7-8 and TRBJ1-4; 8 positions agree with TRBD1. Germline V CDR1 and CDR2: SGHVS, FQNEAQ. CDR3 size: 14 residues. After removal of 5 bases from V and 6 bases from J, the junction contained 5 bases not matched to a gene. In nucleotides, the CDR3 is TGTGCCAGCAGCCGCGGACAGGGCCATGAAAAACTGTTTTTT. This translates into CASSRGQGHEKLFF.

CDR3 DNA sequence: TGTGCCAGCAGTCCGACAGAGATCGGGGAGCTGTTTTTT. Translation: CASSPTEIGELFF. The chain joins TRBV27 to TRBJ2-2, with D possibly TRBD1 on 5 matching bases. CDR1 is MNHEY, CDR2 SMNVEV, per germline (reference sequence). The CDR3 runs 13 residues. The germline V and J ends were trimmed by 5 bases and 7 bases, with 11 bases remaining between them.

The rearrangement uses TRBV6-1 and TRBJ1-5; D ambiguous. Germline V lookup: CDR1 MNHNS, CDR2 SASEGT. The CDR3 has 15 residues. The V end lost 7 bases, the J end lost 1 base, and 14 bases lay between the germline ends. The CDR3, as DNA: TGTGCCAGCACCCTTGGGCCAGGCAGCAATCAGCCCCAGCATTTT. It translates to CASTLGPGSNQPQHF.

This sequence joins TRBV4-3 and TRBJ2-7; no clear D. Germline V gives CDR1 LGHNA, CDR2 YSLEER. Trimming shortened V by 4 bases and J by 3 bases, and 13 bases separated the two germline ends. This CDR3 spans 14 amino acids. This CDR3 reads CASSPNTVGYEQYF. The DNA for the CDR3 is TGCGCCAGCAGCCCGAACACAGTTGGCTACGAGCAGTACTTC.

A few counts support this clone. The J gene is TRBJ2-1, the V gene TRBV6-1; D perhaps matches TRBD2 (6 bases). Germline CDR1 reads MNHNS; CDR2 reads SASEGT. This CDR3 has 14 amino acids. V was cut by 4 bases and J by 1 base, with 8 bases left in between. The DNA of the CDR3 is TGTGCCAGCAGTGTGCGGGGTTCCTACAATGAGCAGTTCTTC. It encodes CASSVRGSYNEQFF.

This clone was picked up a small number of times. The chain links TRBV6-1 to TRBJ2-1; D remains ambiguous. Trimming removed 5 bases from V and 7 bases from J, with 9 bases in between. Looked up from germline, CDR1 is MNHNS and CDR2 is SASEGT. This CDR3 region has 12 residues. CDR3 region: CASSFVLNEQFF. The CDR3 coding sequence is TGTGCCAGCAGTTTCGTCCTAAATGAGCAGTTCTTC.

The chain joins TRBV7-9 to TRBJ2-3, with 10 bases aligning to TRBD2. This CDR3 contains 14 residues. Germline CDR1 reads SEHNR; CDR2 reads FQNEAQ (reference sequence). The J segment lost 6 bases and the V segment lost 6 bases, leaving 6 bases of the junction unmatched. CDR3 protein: CASRPSGREDTQYF. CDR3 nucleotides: TGTGCCAGCAGGCCCAGCGGGAGGGAGGATACGCAGTATTTT.

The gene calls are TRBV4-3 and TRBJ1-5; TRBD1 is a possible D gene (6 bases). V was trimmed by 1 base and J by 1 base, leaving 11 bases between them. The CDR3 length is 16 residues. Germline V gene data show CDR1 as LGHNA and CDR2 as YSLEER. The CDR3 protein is CASSQGHRESNQPQHF. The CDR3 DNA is TGCGCCAGCAGCCAAGGGCACAGGGAGAGCAATCAGCCCCAGCATTTT.